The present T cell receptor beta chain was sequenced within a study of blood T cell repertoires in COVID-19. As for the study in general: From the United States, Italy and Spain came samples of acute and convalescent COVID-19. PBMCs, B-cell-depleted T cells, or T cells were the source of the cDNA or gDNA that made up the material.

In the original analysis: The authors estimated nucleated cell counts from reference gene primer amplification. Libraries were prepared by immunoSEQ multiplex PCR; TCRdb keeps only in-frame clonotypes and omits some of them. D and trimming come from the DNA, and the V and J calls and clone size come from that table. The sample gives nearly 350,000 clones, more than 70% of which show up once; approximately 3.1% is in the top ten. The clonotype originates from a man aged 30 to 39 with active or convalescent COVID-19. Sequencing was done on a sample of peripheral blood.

The DNA for the CDR3 is TGTGCCAGCAGCGTTAGTACTACTGAAGCTTTCTTT. It codes for CASSVSTTEAFF. This sequence joins TRBV9 and TRBJ1-1, with D unresolved. The V end was cut by 2 bases, the J end by 5 bases, with 7 bases between. Germline V CDR1 and CDR2: SGDLS, YYNGEE. The CDR3 totals 12 residues.